This passage covers 16 T cell receptor beta chains from one sample sequenced in a study of blood T cell repertoires in COVID-19. TCRdb keeps only in-frame clones here, not all; method: immunoSEQ multiplex PCR. This sample has under 500,000 clones, with about 85% found just once. The sample consisted of PBMCs or T cells enriched from blood (not recorded which). These receptors all come from a woman younger than 35 with acute COVID-19.

This clone came up once. The chain employs TRBV27 and TRBJ1-5; 8 bases map to TRBD1. This CDR3 comprises 15 residues. The trim removed 5 bases at V and 2 bases at J, leaving 5 bases unmatched. Looked up from germline, CDR1 is MNHEY and CDR2 is SMNVEV (reference sequence). CDR3 sequence reads: CASSVDRGGNQPQHF. CDR3 sequence (DNA): TGTGCCAGCAGTGTCGACAGGGGAGGCAATCAGCCCCAGCATTTT.

The gene calls are TRBV19 and TRBJ1-5; possibly TRBD1 for D (5 bases). Deletions cut 0 bases from V and 6 bases from J, with 18 bases between. Looked up from germline, CDR1 is LNHDA and CDR2 is SQIVND (reference sequence). The CDR3 spans 17 residues. CDR3 in DNA: TGTGCCAGTAGTATAGATCGGGGGATAAGCGGTAGTCAGCCCCAGCATTTT. This encodes CASSIDRGISGSQPQHF.

The chain combines TRBV3-1 (or the pseudogene TRBV3-2) with TRBJ2-7; TRBD1 matches at 9 bases. Germline CDR1 reads LGHDT; CDR2 reads YNNKEL (reference sequence). V gave up 1 base and J gave up 0 bases; unmatched junction bases: 4. CDR3 length: 16 amino acids. CDR3: CASSQGGQGFSYEQYF. As DNA, the CDR3 is TGTGCCAGCAGCCAAGGGGGACAGGGCTTCTCCTACGAGCAGTACTTC.

This rearrangement joins TRBV28 to TRBJ2-1, with D possibly TRBD2 on 5 matching bases. The CDR3 runs to 19 residues. Trimming stripped 5 bases from V and 1 base from J, with 24 bases between. CDR1 and CDR2 (germline): MDHEN, SYDVKM. In nucleotides, the CDR3 is TGTGCCAGCAGTGACTTACTAGGCGCCGGTTCCTTGTCCTACAATGAGCAGTTCTTC. The encoded protein is CASSDLLGAGSLSYNEQFF.

CDR3 residues: CASSIVRDRNQPQHF. CDR3 nucleotide sequence: TGTGCCAGTAGTATAGTCAGGGACAGAAATCAGCCCCAGCATTTT. J is TRBJ1-5 and V is TRBV19; 7 bases agree with TRBD1. Germline CDR1 LNHDA, CDR2 SQIVND (reference sequence). This CDR3 region has 15 residues. With 1 base clipped from V and 4 bases from J, the junction kept 4 bases outside the gene matches.

This clone was detected once. The V call is TRBV28, the J call TRBJ2-7; D possibly corresponds to TRBD2 (5 bases). CDR3 length: 13 residues. V was cut by 8 bases and J by 4 bases, with 15 bases left in between. Germline V CDR1 and CDR2: MDHEN, SYDVKM. The CDR3 protein is CASCWRVNYEQYF. CDR3 coding DNA: TGTGCCAGCTGTTGGCGGGTAAATTACGAGCAGTACTTC.

CDR3 residues: CASSRGTNSPLHF. The CDR3 DNA follows: TGTGCCAGCAGTAGAGGTACCAATTCACCCCTCCACTTT. This rearrangement joins TRBV6-5 to TRBJ1-6; D unresolved. Trimming left V 5 bases short and J 7 bases short, with 9 bases between. The CDR3 totals 13 residues. Per germline, CDR1 MNHEY and CDR2 SVGAGI.

V and J are TRBV27 and TRBJ1-5; D is ambiguous. CDR3 length equals 12 residues. V was clipped by 2 bases and J by 5 bases, with 4 bases between them. Germline V gene data show CDR1 as MNHEY and CDR2 as SMNVEV (reference sequence). CDR3 DNA: TGTGCCAGCAGTTTACCTGATCAGCCCCAGCATTTT. As protein: CASSLPDQPQHF.

The V gene is TRBV7-3, the J gene TRBJ1-6, with a possible D match to TRBD1 (5 bases). The CDR3 runs to 13 residues. V was cut by 6 bases and J by 9 bases, with 12 bases left in between. Germline V lookup: CDR1 SGHTA, CDR2 FQGTGA. Here the CDR3 DNA reads TGTGCCAGCAGTATGGGGCGTGGTTCACCCCTCCACTTT. Translated: CASSMGRGSPLHF.

The J gene is TRBJ2-1, the V gene TRBV2; D unclear. The germline V gene encodes CDR1 SNHLY and CDR2 FYNNEI. The CDR3 runs 13 residues. V dropped 1 base and J dropped 4 bases, with 5 bases sitting between them. The CDR3 nucleotides read TGTGCCAGCAGTGAAGTGGCTTACAATGAGCAGTTCTTC. Amino acid sequence: CASSEVAYNEQFF.

With regard to this clone: One junction end does not reproduce the germline sequence, and a read error may be involved. The chain joins TRBV7-9 to TRBJ1-1, with 11 bases matching TRBD1. The CDR3 is 14 residues long. CDR1 SEHNR and CDR2 FQNEAQ come from the germline V gene (reference sequence). CDR3 DNA: TGTGCCAGCACCGGACAGGGGGCGAACGCTGAAGCTTTCTTT. Encoded protein: CASTGQGANAEAFF.

The chain uses TRBV7-8 and TRBJ1-1; D uncertain. The CDR3 has 13 residues. V dropped 7 bases and J dropped 1 base, with 10 bases sitting between them. The germline gives CDR1 SGHVS, CDR2 FQNEAQ. The CDR3 region has the DNA TGTGCCAGCACTTTACGGGGGAACACTGAAGCTTTCTTT. It is translated as CASTLRGNTEAFF.

J is TRBJ1-5 and V is TRBV18, with D maybe TRBD1 (5 bases). Trimming cost V 4 bases and J 3 bases, with 7 bases left between them. This CDR3 has 13 amino acids. Per germline, CDR1 KGHSH and CDR2 LQKENI. The DNA of the CDR3 is TGTGCCAGCTCACGGGGGGACAATCAGCCCCAGCATTTT. Its translation: CASSRGDNQPQHF.

This clone was picked up one time. This chain links TRBV19 with TRBJ1-4, with D possibly matching TRBD1 (5 bases). The V gene lost 3 bases and the J gene lost 8 bases, with 13 bases spanning the gap. Germline-derived CDR1 and CDR2 are LNHDA and SQIVND (reference sequence). There are 14 residues in the CDR3. CDR3 DNA sequence: TGTGCCAGTAGTATCGGCCCGGGGGAGGAAAAACTGTTTTTT. Its translation: CASSIGPGEEKLFF.

V is TRBV4-1 and J is TRBJ2-7; 7 bases agree with TRBD2. V was clipped by 0 bases and J by 3 bases; unmatched bases: 2. This CDR3 has 14 residues. Germline CDR1 and CDR2: MGHRA and YSYEKL. The CDR3 sequence is CASSQDGLVYEQYF. CDR3 nucleotides: TGCGCCAGCAGCCAAGATGGACTAGTCTACGAGCAGTACTTC.

This clone has only one observation. This chain uses TRBV4-1 with TRBJ1-4; TRBD1 agrees at 9 bases. This CDR3 comprises 15 residues. CDR1 is MGHRA and CDR2 is YSYEKL in the germline V gene. With V trimmed by 0 bases and J by 13 bases, 9 bases remained unmatched. CDR3 sequence reads: CASSQDMGQGLRLFF. The CDR3 bases are TGCGCCAGCAGCCAAGACATGGGACAGGGTTTACGACTGTTTTTT.